The T cell receptor beta chain under discussion was sequenced for a study of shared clonotypes between healthy human individuals. This CDR3 contains 15 residues. The germline CDR1 and CDR2 sequences are MGHRA and YSYEKL. Trimming took off 1 base at V and 0 bases at J, with 10 bases between the two ends. Sequencing used immunoSEQ multiplex PCR; TCRdb keeps in-frame clones, though not all of them. The top ten clones hold 0.89% of a sample with approximately 1,000,000 clones, about 80% of them seen once. Study findings and constraints: Donor clonotype sharing was expected to depend on sequencing depth.

All donors were healthy HIV-negative adults lacking recent acute infections or vaccinations. To note about this clone: Its target is not known.

Specimen: memory CD4+ T cells from PBMCs. Subset denoted: CD45RA-negative fraction. The V gene is TRBV4-1, the J gene TRBJ2-7; D unresolved. The receptor was isolated from a man younger than 35 in good health. Some clones in this sample may be carry-over from other donors' samples. CDR3 amino acids: CASSQAWTHSYEQYF. The CDR3 nucleotides read TGCGCCAGCAGCCAAGCGTGGACGCACTCCTACGAGCAGTACTTC.